A single sample is the source of the 9 T cell receptor beta chains below, sequenced in a study of long-term antiretroviral therapy in people with HIV. Version v3.0 of the immunoSEQ assay was performed at survey level. Measured with immunoSEQ multiplex PCR; TCRdb has only the in-frame clones, and not every one. The sample yields roughly 15,000 clones, around 84% seen once. Sample: unsorted PBMCs, taken 0.1 years after starting antiretroviral therapy. These receptors originate from a man between 18 and 29 years old with HIV.

The V and J genes are TRBV6-5 and TRBJ1-3; D uncertain. Per germline, CDR1 MNHEY and CDR2 SVGAGI. This CDR3 is 13 amino acids long. Here the CDR3 reads CAVHWSSGNTIYF. CDR3 nucleotides: TGTGCTGTACACTGGAGCTCTGGAAACACCATATATTTT.

V and J are TRBV30 and TRBJ2-2; D could derive from TRBD1 or TRBD2 (5 bases each). Germline CDR1 is GTSNPN and CDR2 is SVGIG (reference sequence). This CDR3 has 12 residues. Trimming cost V 2 bases and J 5 bases, with 6 bases left between them. CDR3 protein: CAWSWGTGELFF. In nucleotides, the CDR3 is TGTGCCTGGAGTTGGGGGACCGGGGAGCTGTTTTTT.

This chain links TRBV9 with TRBJ2-7; D gene unclear. The CDR3 covers 13 residues. The germline V gene has CDR1 SGDLS and CDR2 YYNGEE. The V gene lost 3 bases and the J gene lost 6 bases, with 13 bases spanning the gap. Here the CDR3 DNA reads TGTGCCAGCAGCGCCGTAGGGTCCCTCGAGCAGTACTTC. The encoded protein is CASSAVGSLEQYF.

The chain joins TRBV15 to TRBJ1-2; weak D call: TRBD1 (5 bases). Germline V gene sequence: CDR1 LNHNV, CDR2 YYDKDF (reference sequence). The CDR3 loop spans 14 amino acids. V dropped 0 bases and J dropped 6 bases, with 11 bases sitting between them. The CDR3 loop reads CATSRDPGPNGYTF. As DNA, the CDR3 is TGTGCCACCAGCAGAGATCCGGGGCCCAATGGCTACACCTTC.

The chain joins TRBV5-4 to TRBJ2-1; TRBD2 aligns across 8 bases. The length of the CDR3 is 13 residues. CDR1 is SGHNT and CDR2 is YYREEE in the germline V gene (reference sequence). J gave up 9 bases and V 3 bases, and 5 bases lay outside the gene matches. The CDR3 loop is CASSSGTRGEQFF. CDR3 DNA sequence: TGTGCCAGCAGCTCCGGGACTAGGGGTGAGCAGTTCTTC.

The chain is built from TRBV7-8 and TRBJ1-6; maybe TRBD1 (6 bases). This CDR3 has 16 residues. Germline-derived CDR1 and CDR2 are SGHVS and FQNEAQ. The V and J ends lost 2 bases and 7 bases respectively, with 15 bases between them. CDR3 in DNA: TGTGCCAGCAGCTTAAGGGGGGGGAAGGGGAATTCACCCCTCCACTTT. Translating it yields CASSLRGGKGNSPLHF.

About this clone: At one end the junction does not follow the germline gene, possibly because of a read error. J is TRBJ2-7 and V is TRBV6-5; 9 bases line up with TRBD2. Germline CDR1 and CDR2: MNHEY and SVGAGI. There are 16 residues in the CDR3. CDR3 region: CASCYCRREGSYEQYF. The DNA for the CDR3 is TGTGCCAGCTGTTATTGTCGGCGGGAGGGTTCCTACGAGCAGTACTTC.

Here the CDR3 reads CASSLDVAGAYHNEQFF. Here the CDR3 DNA reads TGCGCCAGCAGCTTGGACGTAGCGGGGGCCTATCACAATGAGCAGTTCTTC. The gene calls are TRBV5-1 and TRBJ2-1; 9 nucleotides line up with TRBD2. The CDR3 has 17 amino acids. In germline, CDR1 is SGHRS, CDR2 YFSETQ. With V trimmed by 0 bases and J by 5 bases, 9 bases remained unmatched.

This chain links TRBV7-2 with TRBJ1-5; D is unclear. The CDR3 contains 13 residues. V was shortened by 2 bases and J by 4 bases, with 6 bases between the two germline ends. Germline CDR1 SGHTA, CDR2 FQGNSA. CDR3 in amino acids: CASSLSVNQPQHF. The CDR3 DNA reads as TGTGCCAGCAGCTTATCGGTAAATCAGCCCCAGCATTTT.